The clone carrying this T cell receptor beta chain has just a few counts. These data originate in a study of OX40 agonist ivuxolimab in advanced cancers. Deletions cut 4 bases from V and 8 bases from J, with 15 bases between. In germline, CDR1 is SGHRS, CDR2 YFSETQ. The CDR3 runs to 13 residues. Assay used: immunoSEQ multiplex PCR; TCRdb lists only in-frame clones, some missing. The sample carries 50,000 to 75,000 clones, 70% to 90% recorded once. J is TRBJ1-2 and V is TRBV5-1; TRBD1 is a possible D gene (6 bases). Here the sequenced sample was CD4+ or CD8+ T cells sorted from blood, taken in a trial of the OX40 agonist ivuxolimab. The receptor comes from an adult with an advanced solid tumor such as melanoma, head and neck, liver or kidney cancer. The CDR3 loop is CASSLQGRGGYTF. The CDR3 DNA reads TGCGCCAGCAGCCTCCAGGGGAGAGGAGGCTACACCTTC.